Each of the 32 T cell receptor beta chains below was sequenced from the same sample in a study of PD-1 blockade in classical Hodgkin lymphoma. TCRdb's table, derived via immunoSEQ multiplex PCR, lists solely in-frame clones and lacks some. The data show tens of thousands of clones, under 80% seen once. Time point denoted: cycle 4 day 1 (C4D1), after less than 7 weeks of nivolumab. Each of the patients experienced relapse following autologous stem cell transplantation, and their brentuximab vedotin exposure differed. CD4+ T cells were purified from thawed PBMCs by negative selection. Sequencing used CD4+ T cells from blood, obtained before the fourth cycle of nivolumab. These receptor sequences come from a human donor with classical Hodgkin lymphoma.

This clone showed up just a few times. CDR3 residues: CASSPPGGGPRAEQFF. The CDR3 nucleotides read TGTGCCAGCAGCCCCCCCGGGGGGGGGCCTCGGGCCGAGCAGTTCTTC. The chain employs TRBV28 and TRBJ2-1, with TRBD2 identical over 8 bases. The CDR3 has 16 residues. Germline V gives CDR1 MDHEN, CDR2 SYDVKM. With 6 bases clipped from V and 10 bases from J, the junction kept 17 bases outside the gene matches.

The rearrangement links TRBV7-2 to TRBJ2-5; 8 bases are shared with TRBD1. J lost 1 base, V lost 5 bases, and 3 bases had no gene match. CDR1 and CDR2 from the germline V gene are SGHTA and FQGNSA. The CDR3 has 14 residues. Here the CDR3 DNA reads TGTGCCAGCAGCCCAGGGGGCCTCCAAGAGACCCAGTACTTC. It is translated as CASSPGGLQETQYF.

The chain couples TRBV5-4 to TRBJ2-7, with D hard to call. CDR1 is SGHNT and CDR2 is YYREEE in the germline V gene (reference sequence). Trimming took 0 bases from V and 2 from J, leaving 12 bases between them. The CDR3 sequence is 15 residues long. The CDR3: CASSLGQSPAYEQYF. The CDR3 region has the DNA TGTGCCAGCAGCTTGGGTCAGAGTCCCGCCTACGAGCAGTACTTC.

The CDR3 region is CASSLGLRGQRYF. The CDR3, as DNA: TGTGCCAGCAGCTTAGGGTTGCGGGGACAAAGGTATTTT. J is TRBJ2-3 and V is TRBV7-3; tentatively, D is TRBD1 or TRBD2 (6 bases each). CDR3 size: 13 residues. Per germline, CDR1 SGHTA and CDR2 FQGTGA. Trimming cost V 2 bases and J 14 bases, with 17 bases left between them.

The chain employs TRBV6-5 and TRBJ1-1, with D maybe TRBD1 (5 bases). The V and J ends lost 1 base and 4 bases respectively, with 13 bases between them. Germline loops: CDR1 MNHEY, CDR2 SVGAGI. The CDR3 totals 15 residues. The CDR3 DNA follows: TGTGCCAGCAGTTACTGGGGGACGCTGGTCACTGAAGCTTTCTTT. It translates to CASSYWGTLVTEAFF.

This chain links TRBV18 with TRBJ1-2; no firm D call. This CDR3 is 12 amino acids long. Trimming removed 6 bases from V and 4 bases from J, with 9 bases in between. Germline V gives CDR1 KGHSH, CDR2 LQKENI. CDR3 amino acids: CASSGNLYGYTF. The CDR3, as DNA: TGTGCCAGCTCCGGGAATCTCTATGGCTACACCTTC.

This chain connects TRBV6-5 to TRBJ1-1; 7 bases map to TRBD1. With V trimmed by 6 bases and J by 1 base, 2 bases remained unmatched. Germline V lookup: CDR1 MNHEY, CDR2 SVGAGI. This CDR3 comprises 13 residues. The CDR3 sequence: CASRGDRNTEAFF. CDR3 DNA: TGTGCCAGCAGGGGGGACAGGAACACTGAAGCTTTCTTT.

The chain carries TRBV6-5 and TRBJ1-1, with no clear D. Germline loops: CDR1 MNHEY, CDR2 SVGAGI. The CDR3 has 15 residues. V lost 5 bases, J lost 6 bases, and 19 bases lay in between. In DNA form, the CDR3 reads TGTGCCAGCAGTCAACCTATCAATCGTAACGCTGAAGCTTTCTTT. This sequence encodes CASSQPINRNAEAFF.

V is TRBV27 and J is TRBJ2-7; D not certain. Trimming cost V 2 bases and J 2 bases, with 7 bases left between them. Germline values: CDR1 MNHEY, CDR2 SMNVEV (reference sequence). The CDR3 totals 13 residues. The CDR3 DNA is TGTGCCAGCAGTTTAAGAGTTCCCTACGAGCAGTACTTC. Translating gives CASSLRVPYEQYF.

CDR3 region: CASSIDQPGLSKNIQYF. As DNA, the CDR3 is TGTGCCAGTAGTATAGATCAGCCAGGGCTGTCCAAAAACATTCAGTACTTC. V usage is TRBV19 and J usage is TRBJ2-4; tentatively, D is TRBD1 (5 bases). The germline CDR1 and CDR2 sequences are LNHDA and SQIVND (reference sequence). V was shortened by 0 bases and J by 2 bases, with 14 bases between the two germline ends. The length of the CDR3 is 17 residues.

The chain is built from TRBV30 and TRBJ2-2, with D perhaps matching TRBD1 or TRBD2 (5 bases each). The CDR3 runs to 14 residues. Germline values: CDR1 GTSNPN, CDR2 SVGIG (reference sequence). V was pared by 5 bases and J by 0 bases, with 10 bases between. CDR3 sequence (DNA): TGTGCCTGGGGGACGGATACGAACACCGGGGAGCTGTTTTTT. It is translated as CAWGTDTNTGELFF.

This clone was seen a single time. The chain joins TRBV18 to TRBJ2-2; 9 nucleotides align to TRBD1. J lost 5 bases, V lost 3 bases, and 7 bases had no gene match. CDR3 length equals 16 residues. Per germline, CDR1 KGHSH and CDR2 LQKENI. Here the CDR3 DNA reads TGTGCCAGCTCACCCTCGACAGGGGGTAGGACCGGGGAGCTGTTTTTT. Encoded protein: CASSPSTGGRTGELFF.

The V call is TRBV11-2, the J call TRBJ1-4, with 8 positions matching TRBD1. There are 15 residues in the CDR3. From germline, CDR1 is SGHAT and CDR2 FQNNGV. With V trimmed by 3 bases and J by 5 bases, 5 bases remained unmatched. The CDR3 DNA is TGTGCCAGCAGCTTTCAGGGGGCGCAGAATGAAAAACTGTTTTTT. It yields the protein CASSFQGAQNEKLFF.

The rearrangement links TRBV5-4 to TRBJ1-5, with 7 bases that match TRBD1. The CDR3 totals 13 residues. V was clipped by 4 bases and J by 11 bases; unmatched bases: 9. Germline CDR1 SGHNT, CDR2 YYREEE (reference sequence). CDR3 in amino acids: CASSPDRAPAQHF. For the CDR3, the DNA is TGTGCCAGCAGCCCCGACAGGGCGCCGGCCCAGCATTTT. Together with reference TRBV5-4 and TRBJ1-5, the CDR3 gives the full variable domain: ETGVTQSPTHLIKTRGQQVTLRCSSQSGHNTVSWYQQALGQGPQFIFQYYREEENGRGNFPPRFSGLQFPNYSSELNVNALELDDSALYLCASSPDRAPAQHFGDGTRLSIL.

J is TRBJ1-5 and V is TRBV5-1; TRBD1 matches at 8 bases. CDR3 length: 14 amino acids. Trimming cost V 4 bases and J 7 bases; bases outside gene matches: 7. The germline V gene encodes CDR1 SGHRS and CDR2 YFSETQ. CDR3 in DNA: TGCGCCAGCAGCCCCGGGACAGGATCCCAGCCCCAGCATTTT. Its protein is CASSPGTGSQPQHF.

The CDR3 region has the DNA TGTGCCAGCAGCCCCAGGGGGGCGGTGGTGGAGACCCAGTACTTC. It is translated as CASSPRGAVVETQYF. This chain uses TRBV9 with TRBJ2-5, with a possible D match to TRBD1 (7 bases). Germline V gene data show CDR1 as SGDLS and CDR2 as YYNGEE. The length of the CDR3 is 15 residues. V lost 4 bases and J 5 bases, leaving 18 bases between the germline ends.

This clone was found a few times. This chain connects TRBV5-4 to TRBJ1-2; D gene unclear. V was trimmed by 3 bases and J by 0 bases, leaving 12 bases between them. This CDR3 is 15 amino acids long. Germline V gene sequence: CDR1 SGHNT, CDR2 YYREEE (reference sequence). The CDR3 bases are TGTGCCAGCAGCTCACCTAGGACGGCTAACTATGGCTACACCTTC. It encodes CASSSPRTANYGYTF. Full variable domain (remainder filled in from reference TRBV5-4 and TRBJ1-2): ETGVTQSPTHLIKTRGQQVTLRCSSQSGHNTVSWYQQALGQGPQFIFQYYREEENGRGNFPPRFSGLQFPNYSSELNVNALELDDSALYLCASSSPRTANYGYTFGSGTRLTVV.

CDR3 in DNA: TGTGCCAGCAGTCAGGGTGGTCTTATGGGGGAGACCCAGTACTTC. Translating gives CASSQGGLMGETQYF. This sequence joins TRBV7-9 and TRBJ2-5, with D possibly matching TRBD1 (5 bases). This CDR3 has 15 amino acids. Germline-derived CDR1 and CDR2 are SEHNR and FQNEAQ (reference sequence). Trimming shortened V by 6 bases and J by 5 bases, and 19 bases separated the two germline ends.

The chain employs TRBV9 and TRBJ1-2, with D perhaps TRBD1 (5 bases). The CDR3 runs 14 residues. CDR1 is SGDLS and CDR2 is YYNGEE in the germline V gene. Between the trimmed V and J ends, which lost 3 bases and 8 bases, there was a span of 17 bases. DNA of the CDR3: TGTGCCAGCAGCGCGCCCGGGACGGGGTTAGGCTACACCTTC. Amino acid sequence: CASSAPGTGLGYTF.

The rearrangement joins TRBV10-3 to TRBJ1-2; 8 bases line up with TRBD1. Per the germline V gene, CDR1 is ENHRY and CDR2 is SYGVKD. Trimming at V came to 11 bases and at J to 2 bases, leaving 4 bases not matched to a gene. This CDR3 is built from 12 residues. DNA of the CDR3: TGTGCCTCCTGGACAGGGAACTATGGCTACACCTTC. Translation: CASWTGNYGYTF.

This chain uses TRBV18 with TRBJ2-1; tentatively, D is TRBD2 (6 bases). Germline V CDR1 and CDR2: KGHSH, LQKENI. With 4 bases removed from V and 9 bases from J, the gap between germline ends came to 16 bases. This CDR3 region has 14 residues. In DNA, the CDR3 is TGTGCCAGCTCACTCACGAGCGGGCCGGGTGAGCAGTTCTTC. Translated: CASSLTSGPGEQFF.

CDR3 sequence (DNA): TGTGCCAGCAGATCTGGGACAGGGGGCTTTGCTAACTATGGCTACACCTTC. Its translation: CASRSGTGGFANYGYTF. The chain links TRBV27 to TRBJ1-2; 12 nucleotides match TRBD1. Germline CDR1 and CDR2: MNHEY and SMNVEV (reference sequence). The CDR3 is 17 amino acids. J lost 0 bases, V lost 6 bases, and 8 bases had no gene match.

The rearrangement joins TRBV28 to TRBJ1-4; 11 positions agree with TRBD1. Germline lookup yields CDR1 MDHEN and CDR2 SYDVKM. The CDR3 loop spans 17 amino acids. J lost 4 bases, V lost 3 bases, and 7 bases had no gene match. The DNA of the CDR3 is TGTGCCAGCAGTTTCGGGACAGGGGGTTCGGGTAATGAAAAACTGTTTTTT. Its translation is CASSFGTGGSGNEKLFF.

This chain links TRBV27 with TRBJ2-7; D possibly uses TRBD1 or TRBD2 (5 bases each). V lost 2 bases to trimming and J lost 2 bases, with 19 bases between them. CDR3 length: 17 amino acids. The V gene's germline CDR1 is MNHEY and CDR2 SMNVEV (reference sequence). The CDR3 is CASSLPPGTRATYEQYF. DNA for the CDR3: TGTGCCAGCAGTTTACCCCCCGGGACGCGGGCTACCTACGAGCAGTACTTC.

The V gene is TRBV2, the J gene TRBJ2-7; TRBD1 might be the D (5 bases). The germline gives CDR1 SNHLY, CDR2 FYNNEI. The CDR3 has 12 residues. V was clipped by 7 bases and J by 3 bases, with 10 bases between them. DNA for the CDR3: TGTGCCAGCAAAGACAGATTCTACGAGCAGTACTTC. It is translated as CASKDRFYEQYF.

The V and J genes are TRBV29-1 and TRBJ1-2; a possible D gene is TRBD1 (6 bases). The germline CDR1 and CDR2 sequences are SQVTM and ANQGSEA. The CDR3 has 13 residues. V gave up 3 bases and J gave up 7 bases, with 15 bases separating them. CDR3 protein: CSVDRSRGLGYTF. CDR3 bases: TGCAGCGTTGATAGGTCCAGGGGTCTTGGCTACACCTTC.

The chain has TRBV6-1 and TRBJ1-1; D is uncertain. The CDR3 runs to 14 residues. Trimming took off 0 bases at V and 12 bases at J, with 17 bases between the two ends. Germline CDR1 and CDR2: MNHNS and SASEGT. The CDR3 sequence is CASSEAPERGKTFF. The CDR3 DNA is TGTGCCAGCAGTGAAGCGCCGGAGAGAGGGAAGACTTTCTTT.

The chain carries TRBV2 and TRBJ2-1, with unresolved D. Germline CDR1 and CDR2: SNHLY and FYNNEI. The CDR3 totals 13 residues. Trimming removed 10 bases at V and 1 base at J, with 11 bases between. The CDR3 region has the DNA TGTGCCACAAAGGACCGATCCTACAATGAGCAGTTCTTC. It encodes CATKDRSYNEQFF.

This clone was seen just once. This chain links TRBV18 with TRBJ1-5; D gene uncertain. The CDR3 sequence is 15 residues long. The V and J ends lost 3 bases and 5 bases respectively, with 14 bases between them. The germline gives CDR1 KGHSH, CDR2 LQKENI. The CDR3 coding sequence is TGTGCCAGCTCACCCACGAGGGCCTCAGATCAGCCCCAGCATTTT. The encoded protein is CASSPTRASDQPQHF.

This clone was seen only a few times. The genes are TRBV28 and TRBJ2-7, with TRBD1 matching over 11 bases. The CDR3 runs 16 residues. The J segment lost 1 base and the V segment lost 4 bases, leaving 6 bases of the junction unmatched. Germline V gene lookup returns CDR1 MDHEN and CDR2 SYDVKM. DNA for the CDR3: TGTGCCAGCAGTTCCTCCGGGACAGGGGGTTCCTACGAGCAGTACTTC. Protein sequence: CASSSSGTGGSYEQYF.

The chain uses TRBV28 and TRBJ2-1, with D perhaps matching TRBD1 (5 bases). The germline V gene has CDR1 MDHEN and CDR2 SYDVKM. This CDR3 contains 14 residues. The germline V and J ends were trimmed by 3 bases and 3 bases, with 9 bases remaining between them. The CDR3 bases are TGTGCCAGCAGTTTTACAGGCCTCTACAATGAGCAGTTCTTC. This encodes CASSFTGLYNEQFF.

V gene TRBV7-8 combines with J gene TRBJ1-2; D perhaps matches TRBD1 (5 bases). The V end lost 3 bases, the J end lost 3 bases, and 14 bases lay between the germline ends. The CDR3 totals 15 residues. Looked up from germline, CDR1 is SGHVS and CDR2 is FQNEAQ. The CDR3 loop reads CASSLGPAAYYGYTF. The CDR3 DNA follows: TGTGCCAGCAGCTTGGGGCCTGCGGCCTACTATGGCTACACCTTC.